A single sample gave rise to the 10 T cell receptor beta chains below, sequenced in a study of cytomegalovirus exposure and HLA in healthy donors. This PCR relied on a set of 60 Vbeta primers and 13 Jbeta primers. Some clones are missing from TCRdb's copy, which holds only in-frame ones; the method was immunoSEQ multiplex PCR. Altogether 90,000 to 120,000 clones are present, roughly three quarters being singletons, with the ten largest covering roughly a tenth. The sample taken for sequencing was PBMCs. The source is a man between 35 and 55 years old in good health and CMV-seropositive.

CDR3 residues: CASSLTAGYNEQFF. CDR3 DNA sequence: TGCGCCAGCAGCTTGACGGCGGGCTACAATGAGCAGTTCTTC. This chain connects TRBV5-1 to TRBJ2-1; the D gene is possibly TRBD2 (5 bases). V was cut by 1 base and J by 3 bases, with 8 bases left in between. The germline CDR1 and CDR2 sequences are SGHRS and YFSETQ. This CDR3 is built from 14 residues.

The chain is built from TRBV6-6 and TRBJ2-7, with TRBD2 matching over 11 bases. Trimming removed 2 bases from V and 2 bases from J; junction bases left unmatched: 5. The CDR3 is made up of 16 amino acids. Per the germline V gene, CDR1 is MNHNY and CDR2 is SVGAGI (reference sequence). CDR3: CASSYETSGVTYEQYF. The DNA of the CDR3 is TGTGCCAGCAGTTACGAGACTAGCGGGGTAACCTACGAGCAGTACTTC.

This chain uses TRBV11-2 with TRBJ2-7; 10 nucleotides agree with TRBD2. The length of the CDR3 is 16 residues. V lost 5 bases to trimming and J lost 3 bases; unmatched junction nucleotides: 10. CDR1 SGHAT and CDR2 FQNNGV come from the germline V gene. CDR3 nucleotides: TGTGCCAGCAGCCCCGCCCCGGCTAGCGGGAGCTACGAGCAGTACTTC. It specifies CASSPAPASGSYEQYF. Filled out from reference TRBV11-2 and TRBJ2-7, the complete variable domain reads EAGVAQSPRYKIIEKRQSVAFWCNPISGHATLYWYQQILGQGPKLLIQFQNNGVVDDSQLPKDRFSAERLKGVDSTLKIQPAKLEDSAVYLCASSPAPASGSYEQYFGPGTRLTVT.

There are a few counts of this clone. V is TRBV6-5 and J is TRBJ1-1; D not certain. The CDR3 is 12 residues long. CDR1 and CDR2 (germline): MNHEY, SVGAGI. The V end was cut by 5 bases, the J end by 5 bases, with 9 bases between. This CDR3 reads CASSPARTEAFF. Written as DNA, the CDR3 is TGTGCCAGCAGTCCCGCCCGGACTGAAGCTTTCTTT.

There are a few counts of this clone. The chain carries TRBV14 and TRBJ2-5; D unclear. Trimming pared 2 bases from V and 2 bases from J, leaving 6 bases between. The CDR3 loop spans 13 amino acids. Germline V gene lookup returns CDR1 SGHDN and CDR2 FVKESK. The CDR3 region has the DNA TGTGCCAGCAGCCAAAGACATCAAGAGACCCAGTACTTC. It yields the protein CASSQRHQETQYF.

This clone was observed a handful of times. The chain carries TRBV28 and TRBJ1-1; D is undetermined. Looked up from germline, CDR1 is MDHEN and CDR2 is SYDVKM. The CDR3 is 12 amino acids. V dropped 2 bases and J dropped 2 bases, with 3 bases sitting between them. CDR3 protein: CASSLVNTEAFF. Here the CDR3 DNA reads TGTGCCAGCAGTTTAGTAAACACTGAAGCTTTCTTT. The whole variable domain, remainder taken from reference TRBV28 and TRBJ1-1, is DVKVTQSSRYLVKRTGEKVFLECVQDMDHENMFWYRQDPGLGLRLIYFSYDVKMKEKGDIPEGYSVSREKKERFSLILESASTNQTSMYLCASSLVNTEAFFGQGTRLTVV.

V is TRBV5-1 and J is TRBJ1-3, with TRBD1 identical over 7 bases. The germline V gene encodes CDR1 SGHRS and CDR2 YFSETQ. The trim removed 1 base at V and 0 bases at J, leaving 7 bases unmatched. The CDR3 runs to 17 residues. The chain's CDR3 is CASSLTGVRGSGNTIYF. In DNA, the CDR3 is TGCGCCAGCAGCTTGACAGGGGTGAGGGGCTCTGGAAACACCATATATTTT.

This clone has just one count. V and J are TRBV7-9 and TRBJ2-1; 11 bases line up with TRBD2. The V gene's germline CDR1 is SEHNR and CDR2 FQNEAQ (reference sequence). J gave up 2 bases and V 5 bases, and 8 bases lay outside the gene matches. The CDR3 is made up of 17 amino acids. The CDR3 loop is CASSGRTSGLAYNEQFF. The CDR3 DNA follows: TGTGCCAGCAGCGGACGGACTAGCGGGTTGGCCTACAATGAGCAGTTCTTC.

The chain combines TRBV29-1 with TRBJ2-7, with 10 bases identical to TRBD1. The germline V gene has CDR1 SQVTM and CDR2 ANQGSEA. V trimming: 4 bases; J trimming: 5 bases; junction bases outside the gene matches: 8. This CDR3 region has 14 residues. The CDR3 bases are TGCAGCGTTGGGGACAGGGGAATTCGGCACGAGCAGTACGTC. Amino acids: CSVGDRGIRHEQYV.

This sequence joins TRBV29-1 and TRBJ1-4; 8 bases agree with TRBD1. With V trimmed by 4 bases and J by 5 bases, 6 bases remained unmatched. The V gene's germline CDR1 is SQVTM and CDR2 ANQGSEA. CDR3 length: 14 amino acids. The DNA for the CDR3 is TGCAGCGTTGCCGGGTCAGGGGGCAATGAAAAACTGTTTTTT. Its translation: CSVAGSGGNEKLFF.